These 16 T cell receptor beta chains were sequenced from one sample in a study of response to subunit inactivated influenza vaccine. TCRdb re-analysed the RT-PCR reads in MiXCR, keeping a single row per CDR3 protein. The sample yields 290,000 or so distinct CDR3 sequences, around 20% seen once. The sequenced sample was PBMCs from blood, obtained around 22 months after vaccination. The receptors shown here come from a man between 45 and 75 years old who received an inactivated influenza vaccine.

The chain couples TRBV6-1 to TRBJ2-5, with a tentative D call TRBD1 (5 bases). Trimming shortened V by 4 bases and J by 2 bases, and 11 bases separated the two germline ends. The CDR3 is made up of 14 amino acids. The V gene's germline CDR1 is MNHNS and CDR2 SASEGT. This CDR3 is CASSAQGTQETQYF. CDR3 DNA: TGTGCCAGCAGTGCTCAGGGAACACAAGAGACCCAGTACTTC.

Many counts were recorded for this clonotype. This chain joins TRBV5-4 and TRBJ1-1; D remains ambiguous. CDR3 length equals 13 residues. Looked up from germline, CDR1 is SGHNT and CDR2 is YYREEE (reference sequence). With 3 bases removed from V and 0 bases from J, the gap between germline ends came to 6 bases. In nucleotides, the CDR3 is TGTGCCAGCAGCTCCTGGTTGAACACTGAAGCTTTCTTT. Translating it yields CASSSWLNTEAFF.

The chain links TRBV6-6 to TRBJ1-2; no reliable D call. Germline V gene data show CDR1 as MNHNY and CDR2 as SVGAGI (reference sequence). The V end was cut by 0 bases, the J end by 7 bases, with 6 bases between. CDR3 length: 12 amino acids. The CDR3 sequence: CASSYSELGYTF. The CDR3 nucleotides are TGTGCCAGCAGTTACTCGGAGCTTGGCTACACCTTC.

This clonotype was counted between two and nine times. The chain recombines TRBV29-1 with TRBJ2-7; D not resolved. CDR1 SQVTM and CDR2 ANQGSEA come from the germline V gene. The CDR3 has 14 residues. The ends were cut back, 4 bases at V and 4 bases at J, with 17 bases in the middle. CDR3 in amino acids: CSVVLVADPYEQYF. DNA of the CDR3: TGCAGCGTTGTTTTAGTGGCAGATCCATACGAGCAGTACTTC.

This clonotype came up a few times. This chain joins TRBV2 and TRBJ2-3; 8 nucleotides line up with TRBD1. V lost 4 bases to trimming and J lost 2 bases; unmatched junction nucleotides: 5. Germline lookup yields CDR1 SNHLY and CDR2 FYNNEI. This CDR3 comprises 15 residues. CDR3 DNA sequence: TGTGCCAGCAGTGTCCGACAGGGGAACACAGATACGCAGTATTTT. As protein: CASSVRQGNTDTQYF.

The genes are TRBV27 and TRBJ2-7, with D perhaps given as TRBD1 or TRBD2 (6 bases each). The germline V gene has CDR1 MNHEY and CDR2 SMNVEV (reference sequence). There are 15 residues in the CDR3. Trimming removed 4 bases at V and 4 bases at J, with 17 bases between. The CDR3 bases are TGTGCCAGCAGTTCAGGAGGGGGTGGTACGTACGAGCAGTACTTC. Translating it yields CASSSGGGGTYEQYF.

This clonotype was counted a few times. The CDR3 region has the DNA TGCGCCAGCAGCTTGGCGTTAAGCGGGAGACTCCCAGATACGCAGTATTTT. Its protein product is CASSLALSGRLPDTQYF. The J gene is TRBJ2-3, the V gene TRBV5-1, with 8 positions matching TRBD2. Germline lookup yields CDR1 SGHRS and CDR2 YFSETQ. Losses at the gene ends were 0 bases for V and 4 bases for J; bases not matched to a gene: 10. The CDR3 is 17 residues long.

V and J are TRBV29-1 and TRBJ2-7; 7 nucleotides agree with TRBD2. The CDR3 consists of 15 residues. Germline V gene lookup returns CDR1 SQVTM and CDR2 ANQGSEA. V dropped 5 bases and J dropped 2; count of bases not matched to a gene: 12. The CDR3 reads CSVLLLASGTYEQYF. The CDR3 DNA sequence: TGCAGCGTTCTTCTATTGGCTAGCGGAACCTACGAGCAGTACTTC.

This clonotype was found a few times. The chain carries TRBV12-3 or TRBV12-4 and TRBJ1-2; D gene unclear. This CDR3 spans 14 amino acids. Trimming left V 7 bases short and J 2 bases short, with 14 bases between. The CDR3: CASNQDTENYGYTF. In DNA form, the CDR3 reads TGTGCCAGCAACCAAGACACCGAAAACTATGGCTACACCTTC.

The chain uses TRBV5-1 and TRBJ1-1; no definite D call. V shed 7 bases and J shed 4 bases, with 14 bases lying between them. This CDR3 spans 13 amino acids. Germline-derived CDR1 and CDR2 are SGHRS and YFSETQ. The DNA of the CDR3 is TGCGCCAGCGCCGTCGGTGGGAGCACTGAAGCTTTCTTT. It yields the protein CASAVGGSTEAFF.

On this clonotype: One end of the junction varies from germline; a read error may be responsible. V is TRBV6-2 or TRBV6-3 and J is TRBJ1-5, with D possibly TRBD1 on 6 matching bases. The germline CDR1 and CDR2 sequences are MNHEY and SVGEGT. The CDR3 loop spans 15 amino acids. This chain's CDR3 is CASSYSRGRNQAQHF. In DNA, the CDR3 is TGTGCCAGCAGTTATAGCAGGGGAAGGAATCAGGCCCAGCATTTT.

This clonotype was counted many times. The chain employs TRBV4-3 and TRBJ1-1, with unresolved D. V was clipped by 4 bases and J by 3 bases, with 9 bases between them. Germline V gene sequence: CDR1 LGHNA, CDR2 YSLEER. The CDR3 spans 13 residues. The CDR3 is CASSLQVDTEAFF. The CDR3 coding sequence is TGCGCCAGCAGCCTCCAGGTGGACACTGAAGCTTTCTTT.

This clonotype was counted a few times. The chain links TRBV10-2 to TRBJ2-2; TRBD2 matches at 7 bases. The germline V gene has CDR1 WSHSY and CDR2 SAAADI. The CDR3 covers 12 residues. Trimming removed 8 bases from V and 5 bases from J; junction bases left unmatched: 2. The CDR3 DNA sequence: TGCGCCAGCTCCGGGGGGACCGGGGAGCTGTTTTTT. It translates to CASSGGTGELFF.

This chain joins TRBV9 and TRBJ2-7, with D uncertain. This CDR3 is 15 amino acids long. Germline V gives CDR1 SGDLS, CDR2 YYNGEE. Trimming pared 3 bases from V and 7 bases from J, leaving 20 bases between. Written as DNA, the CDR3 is TGTGCCAGCAGCGCAAAATCGGACGCCCTGGGAGAGCAGTACTTC. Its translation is CASSAKSDALGEQYF.

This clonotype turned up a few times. As DNA, the CDR3 is TGTGCCAGCAGCCTACGACAGGATCCGGGAAACACCATATATTTT. It is translated as CASSLRQDPGNTIYF. V and J are TRBV7-2 and TRBJ1-3, with D tentatively TRBD1 (6 bases). The CDR3 extends over 15 amino acids. Trimming took 5 bases from V and 4 from J, leaving 15 bases between them. Germline V gene data show CDR1 as SGHTA and CDR2 as FQGNSA. The full variable domain, rest sourced from reference TRBV7-2 and TRBJ1-3, is GAGVSQSPSNKVTEKGKDVELRCDPISGHTALYWYRQSLGQGLEFLIYFQGNSAPDKSGLPSDRFSAERTGGSVSTLTIQRTQQEDSAVYLCASSLRQDPGNTIYFGEGSWLTVV.

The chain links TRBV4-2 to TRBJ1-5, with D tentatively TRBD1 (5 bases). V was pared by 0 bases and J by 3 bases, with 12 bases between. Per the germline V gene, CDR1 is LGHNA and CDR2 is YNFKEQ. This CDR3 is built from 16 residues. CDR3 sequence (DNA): TGTGCCAGCAGCCAAGATCTGGACACGTACAATCAGCCCCAGCATTTT. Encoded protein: CASSQDLDTYNQPQHF.